This TCR beta chain came from a study of T cells in Graves' hyperthyroidism and ophthalmopathy (dated by TCRdb to 2018 to 2020). The study in broad terms: Peripheral blood samples were taken at the time of initial diagnosis, prior to any treatment. To identify TCR V-J signatures that set the groups apart, the researchers used a discovery cohort of roughly 100 patients, made up of roughly 40 with Graves' ophthalmopathy and about 55 with stable Graves' hyperthyroidism. An independent validation cohort of 18 to 20 hyperthyroidism patients and approximately 17 patients who later progressed to ophthalmopathy tested prospective prediction of ophthalmopathy. The approximately 90 discovery patients were randomly split 7:3 into training and test sets. Thyroid tissue and blood T-cell repertoires from about six Graves' hyperthyroidism patients were also compared in the study. Following sampling, methimazole starting at 30 mg daily was given to hyperthyroidism patients, and high-dose intravenous methylprednisolone was given to ophthalmopathy patients. The paper describes TCR Vbeta CDR3 sequencing of more than 120 peripheral blood samples, made up of fewer than 50 ophthalmopathy patients, 70 to 75 hyperthyroidism patients and approximately 17 progressor patients. Broad study findings and their caveats: Most expanded thyroid clonotypes (frequency above 0.001) were also found in blood, which suggests that blood repertoires may mirror thyroid immune responses. No statistical method was used to set the sample size in advance, and investigators knew the group allocation. In validation, progression to ophthalmopathy was predicted by the model with around 70% sensitivity and around 75% specificity, a median of 6.5 months before onset. A model built on a 13 V-J signature distinguished ophthalmopathy from stable hyperthyroidism, reaching over 85% sensitivity and under 84% specificity in cross-validation and 80%/75% in testing.

This clonotype was counted many times. Its antigen is still unknown. No clone much larger than this one lies a single base away; base qualities are absent. The TCR beta CDR3 regions were amplified from RNA transcripts. The TCR CDR3 was subjected to a first round of RT-PCR using the HTBI primer set and the Qiagen OneStep RT-PCR kit. Libraries were constructed in a second round of multiplex PCR, after which size selection and purification were carried out. Libraries were sequenced paired-end with 100 bp reads on an Illumina HiSeq2000. On the authors' methods: SOAPnuke was used to process the raw data, with reads discarded if the reads contained adapters or uncalled bases, had a mean Phred below 15, or lacked an exact constant-primer or identifier match. COPE v1.2.5 was used to merge the high-quality paired reads, and each unique nucleotide sequence was defined as a clonotype. Clonotypes were aligned to IMGT TRBV, TRBD and TRBJ reference segments using MiTCR v1.1. Only V-J combinations with frequency above 0.0001, covering 99% to 99.2% of repertoires, were analysed. A TCS score was defined as the ratio of F50 (clonal expansion) to E x V (chaos), with BLOSUM62-based TCRdist applied between CDR3 peptides within each V-J. Welch's t-statistics and random forest reduced some 510 V-J features to fewer than 15, which were used in a naive Bayes classifier (R e1071). The raw public reads went through TCRdb reprocessing: fastp at Q25, MiXCR clone calling, in-frame beta chains kept. Merged by CDR3 protein, the rows form single entries marked with the most common genes and DNA. The V and J calls follow TCRdb's processing rather than the paper's. This sample has approximately 410,000 distinct CDR3 sequences in its table, and about an eighth of those were observed once. The top ten clonotypes cover 4% to 6.5% of the sample.

V and J lose 6 bases and 0 bases, and a span of 15 bases separates them. Measured from the cysteine to the phenylalanine, the CDR3 is 15 residues long. The entry retains the CDR3 DNA only, 45 bases that are in frame from base 1. A patient counted as having stable Graves' hyperthyroidism if no progression to ophthalmopathy occurred over 18 months of follow-up. Hyperthyroidism patients were aged 18 to 65 years and newly diagnosed, with disease duration of less than 2 months. Any patient with an uncontrolled infection, another autoimmune disease, pregnancy or lactation was excluded. Diagnoses relied on clinical symptoms, serum thyroxine and TRAb, thyroid ultrasound and orbital computed tomography. PBMCs were isolated from 8 to 10 ml of fresh peripheral blood by Ficoll-Paque density gradient centrifugation. Trizol reagent was used to extract total RNA, and RNA quality was then checked on an Agilent 2100 Bioanalyzer.

The origin of this receptor is a woman between 18 and 30 years old with Graves' hyperthyroidism. The chain uses TRBV12-3 or TRBV12-4 and TRBJ2-7; the D gene is perhaps TRBD1, on 6 matching bases. The sequencing sample was made of blood. The DNA reads TGTGCCAGCAGAAACAGCGGACAGAGCTCCTACGAGCAGTACTTC. Its coded protein is CASRNSGQSSYEQYF.